One sample yielded the 11 T cell receptor beta chains listed below, sequenced in a study of cytomegalovirus exposure and HLA in healthy donors. The PCR used 60 Vbeta and 13 Jbeta primers. The table came from immunoSEQ multiplex PCR; TCRdb's copy has only in-frame clones and leaves some out. This sample has about 92,000 clones, with roughly 80% found just once. Sequencing was carried out using PBMCs. All receptors come from a man in his fifties or sixties in good health and CMV-seropositive.

The J gene is TRBJ2-1, the V gene TRBV7-2, with TRBD2 as a possible D gene (6 bases). Germline CDR1 reads SGHTA; CDR2 reads FQGNSA. The CDR3 runs 18 residues. Trimming removed 0 bases from V and 4 bases from J, with 19 bases in between. CDR3 in amino acids: CASSLAVVAAGGYNEQFF. The CDR3 DNA sequence: TGTGCCAGCAGCTTAGCCGTAGTTGCCGCCGGGGGTTACAATGAGCAGTTCTTC.

The chain combines TRBV14 with TRBJ2-7, with unresolved D. This CDR3 contains 13 residues. The V gene lost 1 base and the J gene lost 9 bases, with 13 bases spanning the gap. Looked up from germline, CDR1 is SGHDN and CDR2 is FVKESK. The CDR3 spells CASSQAGAVLQYF. CDR3 bases: TGTGCCAGCAGCCAAGCCGGTGCGGTCCTGCAGTACTTC.

The chain couples TRBV19 to TRBJ2-5; 7 bases align to TRBD1. V gave up 0 bases and J gave up 2 bases; unmatched junction bases: 6. The CDR3 consists of 16 residues. CDR1 and CDR2 from the germline V gene are LNHDA and SQIVND (reference sequence). The CDR3 DNA sequence: TGTGCCAGTAGTATAGATCTATCGGGACAGCAAGAGACCCAGTACTTC. As protein: CASSIDLSGQQETQYF.

The chain couples TRBV9 to TRBJ2-3; TRBD2 might be the D (5 bases). Deletions cut 3 bases from V and 3 bases from J, with 23 bases between. CDR3 length: 18 amino acids. Germline values: CDR1 SGDLS, CDR2 YYNGEE. CDR3 amino acids: CASSASIPTREWTDTQYF. CDR3 DNA sequence: TGTGCCAGCAGCGCCTCTATTCCTACGAGGGAGTGGACAGATACGCAGTATTTT.

V and J are TRBV29-1 and TRBJ2-3; a possible D gene is TRBD2 (7 bases). The CDR3 is 14 amino acids. V was shortened by 3 bases and J by 1 base, with 11 bases between the two germline ends. Germline CDR1 and CDR2: SQVTM and ANQGSEA. CDR3 loop: CSVDGGAGTDTQYF. The DNA of the CDR3 is TGCAGCGTTGATGGGGGGGCGGGCACAGATACGCAGTATTTT.

In its sample, this clone was seen a few times. V is TRBV4-1 and J is TRBJ1-4; D uncertain. Per the germline V gene, CDR1 is MGHRA and CDR2 is YSYEKL. The CDR3 is 15 amino acids. V lost 0 bases and J lost 4, with 9 bases in between. CDR3 sequence: CASSQDASGNEKLFF. The DNA for the CDR3 is TGCGCCAGCAGCCAAGACGCTAGCGGTAATGAAAAACTGTTTTTT.

The genes are TRBV5-1 and TRBJ2-2; 10 bases fit TRBD1. Trimming at V came to 4 bases and at J to 8 bases, leaving 8 bases not matched to a gene. CDR3 size: 15 residues. Germline V gene lookup returns CDR1 SGHRS and CDR2 YFSETQ. DNA for the CDR3: TGCGCCAGCAGCCGAGGACAGGGGGACTCTGGGGAGCTGTTTTTT. Protein sequence: CASSRGQGDSGELFF. Full variable domain (missing parts from reference TRBV5-1 and TRBJ2-2): KAGVTQTPRYLIKTRGQQVTLSCSPISGHRSVSWYQQTPGQGLQFLFEYFSETQRNKGNFPGRFSGRQFSNSRSEMNVSTLELGDSALYLCASSRGQGDSGELFFGEGSRLTVL.

V and J are TRBV5-6 and TRBJ1-2; maybe TRBD1 (5 bases). V was clipped by 0 bases and J by 4 bases, with 13 bases between them. Per germline, CDR1 SGHDT and CDR2 YYEEEE. This CDR3 is built from 15 residues. Here the CDR3 reads CASSLGGLVGYGYTF. For the CDR3, the DNA is TGTGCCAGCAGCTTGGGGGGACTCGTTGGCTATGGCTACACCTTC.

The V call is TRBV4-2, the J call TRBJ2-1; TRBD2 aligns across 12 bases. In germline, CDR1 is LGHNA, CDR2 YNFKEQ. J was trimmed by 9 bases and V by 0 bases; bases with no gene match: 6. The CDR3 loop spans 16 amino acids. The CDR3 DNA follows: TGTGCCAGCAGCCAAGAGGCTAGCGGGGGGGCTAGTGAGCAGTTCTTC. It yields the protein CASSQEASGGASEQFF.

The rearrangement uses TRBV5-1 and TRBJ2-7; 7 bases line up with TRBD2. In germline, CDR1 is SGHRS, CDR2 YFSETQ. Germline trimming cut 3 bases from V and 0 bases from J; bases unmatched to any gene: 3. This CDR3 spans 14 amino acids. The CDR3 DNA follows: TGCGCCAGCAGCTGGGGCGGGAGCTCCTACGAGCAGTACTTC. This codes for CASSWGGSSYEQYF.

The chain recombines TRBV7-9 with TRBJ1-3, with D tentatively TRBD1 (6 bases). Germline lookup yields CDR1 SEHNR and CDR2 FQNEAQ (reference sequence). This CDR3 contains 15 residues. V was trimmed by 3 bases and J by 3 bases, leaving 12 bases between them. This CDR3 reads CASSFAGVFGNTIYF. In DNA, the CDR3 is TGTGCCAGCAGCTTTGCAGGGGTGTTTGGAAACACCATATATTTT.